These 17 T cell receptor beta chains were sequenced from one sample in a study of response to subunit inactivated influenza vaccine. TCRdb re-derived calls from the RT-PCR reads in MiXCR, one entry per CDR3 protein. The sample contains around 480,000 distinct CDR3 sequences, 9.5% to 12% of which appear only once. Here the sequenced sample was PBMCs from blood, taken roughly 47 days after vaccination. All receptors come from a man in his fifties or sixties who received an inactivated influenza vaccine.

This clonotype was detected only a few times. The CDR3 DNA sequence: TGTGCCAGCAGTAAACCGACAGGGTTTTCTGGGGCCAACGTCCTGACTTTC. Its translation is CASSKPTGFSGANVLTF. This rearrangement joins TRBV6-1 to TRBJ2-6; 7 positions match TRBD1. The V segment lost 5 bases and the J segment 1 base; nucleotides outside the gene matches: 8. The germline V gene has CDR1 MNHNS and CDR2 SASEGT. The CDR3 contains 17 residues.

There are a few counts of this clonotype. CDR3 DNA sequence: TGTGCCAGCAGCATAATAGGGACTAGCGGGGGGCACACAGATACGCAGTATTTT. This codes for CASSIIGTSGGHTDTQYF. V is TRBV11-2 and J is TRBJ2-3; 15 bases agree with TRBD2. Germline trimming cut 5 bases from V and 2 bases from J; bases unmatched to any gene: 8. The CDR3 extends over 18 amino acids. Germline V CDR1 and CDR2: SGHAT, FQNNGV.

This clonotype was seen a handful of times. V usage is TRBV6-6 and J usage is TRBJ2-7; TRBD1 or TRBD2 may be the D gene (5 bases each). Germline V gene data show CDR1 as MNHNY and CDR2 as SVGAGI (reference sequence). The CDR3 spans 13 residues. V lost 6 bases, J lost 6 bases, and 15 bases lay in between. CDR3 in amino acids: CASSLGTTGEQYF. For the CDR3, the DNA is TGTGCCAGCAGCCTCGGGACCACGGGCGAGCAGTACTTC.

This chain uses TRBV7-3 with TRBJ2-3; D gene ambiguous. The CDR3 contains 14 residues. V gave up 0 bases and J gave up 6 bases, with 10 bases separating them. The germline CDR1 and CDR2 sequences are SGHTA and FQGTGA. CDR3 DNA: TGTGCCAGCAGCTTAACCAGCCATAGCGATACGCAGTATTTT. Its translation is CASSLTSHSDTQYF. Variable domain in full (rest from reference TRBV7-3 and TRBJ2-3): GAGVSQTPSNKVTEKGKYVELRCDPISGHTALYWYRQSLGQGPEFLIYFQGTGAADDSGLPNDRFFAVRPEGSVSTLKIQRTERGDSAVYLCASSLTSHSDTQYFGPGTRLTVL.

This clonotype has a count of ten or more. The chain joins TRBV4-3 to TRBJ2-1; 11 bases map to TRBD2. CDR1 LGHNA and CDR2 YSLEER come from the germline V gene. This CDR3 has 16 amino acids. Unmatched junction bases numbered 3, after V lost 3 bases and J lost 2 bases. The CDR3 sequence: CASSQGLAETYNEQFF. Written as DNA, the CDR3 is TGCGCCAGCAGCCAGGGACTAGCGGAGACCTACAATGAGCAGTTCTTC.

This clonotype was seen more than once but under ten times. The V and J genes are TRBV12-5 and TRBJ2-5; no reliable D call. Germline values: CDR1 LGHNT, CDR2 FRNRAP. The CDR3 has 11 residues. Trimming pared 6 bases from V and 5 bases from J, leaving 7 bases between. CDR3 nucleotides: TGTGCTAGTGGCGTTCTTGAGACCCAGTACTTC. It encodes CASGVLETQYF.

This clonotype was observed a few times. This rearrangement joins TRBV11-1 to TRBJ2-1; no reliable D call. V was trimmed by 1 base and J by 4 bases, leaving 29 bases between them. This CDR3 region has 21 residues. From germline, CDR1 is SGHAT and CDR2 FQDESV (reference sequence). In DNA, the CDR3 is TGTGCCAGCAGCTTAGTCGGGTTAAAGGGCAGAGGTCAGCTTCGGTACAATGAGCAGTTCTTC. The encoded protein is CASSLVGLKGRGQLRYNEQFF.

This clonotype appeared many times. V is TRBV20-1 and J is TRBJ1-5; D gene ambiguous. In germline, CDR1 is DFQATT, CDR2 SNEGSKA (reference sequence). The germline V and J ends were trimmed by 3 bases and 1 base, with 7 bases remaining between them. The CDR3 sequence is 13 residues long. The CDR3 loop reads CSASARSNQPQHF. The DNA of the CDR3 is TGCAGTGCTAGCGCGCGGAGCAATCAGCCCCAGCATTTT.

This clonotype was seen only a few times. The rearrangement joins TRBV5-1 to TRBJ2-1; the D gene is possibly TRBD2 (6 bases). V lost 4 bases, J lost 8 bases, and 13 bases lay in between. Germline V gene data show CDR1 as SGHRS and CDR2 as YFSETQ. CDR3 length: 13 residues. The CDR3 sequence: CASSAGGFDEQFF. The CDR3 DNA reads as TGCGCCAGCAGCGCAGGAGGGTTCGATGAGCAGTTCTTC.

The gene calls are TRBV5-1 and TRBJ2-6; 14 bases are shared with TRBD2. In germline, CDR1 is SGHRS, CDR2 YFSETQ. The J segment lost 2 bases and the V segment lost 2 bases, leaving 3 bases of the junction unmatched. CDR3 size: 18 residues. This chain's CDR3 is CASSLLGLAGAGANVLTF. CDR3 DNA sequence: TGCGCCAGCAGCTTATTGGGACTAGCGGGAGCTGGGGCCAACGTCCTGACTTTC.

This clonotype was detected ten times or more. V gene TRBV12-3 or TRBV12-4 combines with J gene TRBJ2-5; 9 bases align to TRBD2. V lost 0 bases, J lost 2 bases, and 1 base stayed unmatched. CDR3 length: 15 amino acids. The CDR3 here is CASSLASGGQETQYF. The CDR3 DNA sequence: TGTGCCAGCAGTTTAGCTAGCGGGGGTCAAGAGACCCAGTACTTC.

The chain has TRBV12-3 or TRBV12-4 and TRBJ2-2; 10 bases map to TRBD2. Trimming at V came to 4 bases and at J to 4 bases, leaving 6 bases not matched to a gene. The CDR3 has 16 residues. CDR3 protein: CASSSLAGAGTGELFF. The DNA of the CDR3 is TGTGCCAGCAGTTCGCTAGCGGGGGCGGGCACCGGGGAGCTGTTTTTT.

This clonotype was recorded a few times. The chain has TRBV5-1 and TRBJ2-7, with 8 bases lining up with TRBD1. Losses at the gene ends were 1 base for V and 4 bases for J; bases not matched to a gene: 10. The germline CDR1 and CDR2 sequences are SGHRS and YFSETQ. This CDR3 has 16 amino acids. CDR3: CASSLRQGAPQYEQYF. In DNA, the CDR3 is TGCGCCAGCAGCTTGAGGCAGGGGGCGCCTCAATACGAGCAGTACTTC.

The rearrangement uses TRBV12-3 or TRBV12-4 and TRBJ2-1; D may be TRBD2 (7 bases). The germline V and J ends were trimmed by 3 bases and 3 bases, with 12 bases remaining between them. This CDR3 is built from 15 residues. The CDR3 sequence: CASSFGRGHYNEQFF. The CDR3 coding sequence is TGTGCCAGCAGTTTTGGGCGGGGGCACTACAATGAGCAGTTCTTC.

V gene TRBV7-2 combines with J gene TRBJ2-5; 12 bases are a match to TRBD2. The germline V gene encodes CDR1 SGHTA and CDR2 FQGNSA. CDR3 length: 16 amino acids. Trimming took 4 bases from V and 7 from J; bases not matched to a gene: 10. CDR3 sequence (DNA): TGTGCCAGCAGCTCCGCTAGCGGGGGGGCTATTCGGACCCAGTACTTC. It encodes CASSSASGGAIRTQYF.

This CDR3 is CASSLERGRVVIQYF. In DNA form, the CDR3 reads TGTGCCAGCAGCTTAGAGAGGGGGCGCGTAGTCATTCAGTACTTC. This sequence joins TRBV11-2 and TRBJ2-4; 7 bases are a match to TRBD1. The CDR3 has 15 residues. The J segment lost 9 bases and the V segment lost 0 bases, leaving 8 bases of the junction unmatched. Looked up from germline, CDR1 is SGHAT and CDR2 is FQNNGV.

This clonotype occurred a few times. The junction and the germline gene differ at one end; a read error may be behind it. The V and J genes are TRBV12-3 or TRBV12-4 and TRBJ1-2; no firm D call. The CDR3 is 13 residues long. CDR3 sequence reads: CASSLVGLNGYTF. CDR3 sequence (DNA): TGTGCCAGCAGTTTAGTCGGATTAAATGGGTACACCTTC.